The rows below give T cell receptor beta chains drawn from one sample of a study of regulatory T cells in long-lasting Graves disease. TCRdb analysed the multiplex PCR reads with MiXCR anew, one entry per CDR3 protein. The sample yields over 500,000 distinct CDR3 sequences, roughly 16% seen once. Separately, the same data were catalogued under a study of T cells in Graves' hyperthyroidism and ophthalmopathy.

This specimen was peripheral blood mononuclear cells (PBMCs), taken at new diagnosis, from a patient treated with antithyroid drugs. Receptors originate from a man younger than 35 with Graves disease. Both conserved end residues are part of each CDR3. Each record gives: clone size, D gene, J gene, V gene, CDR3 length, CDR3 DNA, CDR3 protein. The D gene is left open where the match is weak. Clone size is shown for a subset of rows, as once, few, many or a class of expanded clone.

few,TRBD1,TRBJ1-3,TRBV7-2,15,TGTGCCAGCAGCCCAGGGGCACAGGGGGGAAACACCATATATTTT,CASSPGAQGGNTIYF
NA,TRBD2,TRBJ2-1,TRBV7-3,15,TGTGCCAGCAGCTTAGGACGGGAGGGCCTTCATGAGCAGTTCTTC,CASSLGREGLHEQFF
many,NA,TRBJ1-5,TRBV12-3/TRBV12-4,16,TGTGCCAGCAGATTCGGTGCTAGGCCCCAGGGTCAGCCCCAGCATTTT,CASRFGARPQGQPQHF
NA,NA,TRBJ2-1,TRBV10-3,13,TGTGCCATCAGGGGCGGACCCTACAATGAGCAGTTCTTC,CAIRGGPYNEQFF
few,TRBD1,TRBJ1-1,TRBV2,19,TGTGCCAGCAGTACCCCCGGAGCACCAGGGGGCGCAGGTGACACTGAAGCTTTCTTT,CASSTPGAPGGAGDTEAFF
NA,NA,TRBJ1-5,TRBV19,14,TGTGCCAGTAGTATTATTGACAGAAGGCAGCCCCAGCATTTT,CASSIIDRRQPQHF
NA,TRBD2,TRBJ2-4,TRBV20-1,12,TGCAGTGTCGGGGGGGGCCAAAACATTCAGTACTTC,CSVGGGQNIQYF
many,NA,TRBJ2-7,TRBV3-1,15,TGTGCCAGCAGCCAAGCCTCGGACAGTGCGGGGGAGCAGTACTTC,CASSQASDSAGEQYF
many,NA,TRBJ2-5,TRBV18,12,TGTGCCAGCAGCCCCCCCGGGGAGACCCAGTACTTC,CASSPPGETQYF
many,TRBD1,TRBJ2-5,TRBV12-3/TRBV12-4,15,TGTGCCAGCAGTAAGACAGGGGGCGTCAAGGGGACCCAGTACTTC,CASSKTGGVKGTQYF
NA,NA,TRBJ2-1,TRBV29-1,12,TGCAGCGCCGCCTCGGGGCCCAATGAGCAGTTCTTC,CSAASGPNEQFF
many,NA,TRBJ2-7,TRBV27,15,TGTGCCAGCACCCCTTGGGCGGTGCCAGTGGGGGAGCAGTACTTC,CASTPWAVPVGEQYF
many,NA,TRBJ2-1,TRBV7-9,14,TGTGCCAGCAGCTTGGTCAGTAGTTTAGGTGAGCAGTTCTTC,CASSLVSSLGEQFF
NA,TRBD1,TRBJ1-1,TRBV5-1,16,TGCGCCAGCAGCTTGAGGGGGACAGGGAGGAACACTGAAGCTTTCTTT,CASSLRGTGRNTEAFF
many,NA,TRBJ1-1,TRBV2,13,TGTGCCAGCAGTGATTATATGAACACTGAAGCTTTCTTT,CASSDYMNTEAFF
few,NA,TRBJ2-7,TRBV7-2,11,TGTGCCAGCAGCCCACTTTGGGAGCAGTACTTC,CASSPLWEQYF
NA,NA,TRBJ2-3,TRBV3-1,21,TGTGCCAGCAGCCATGACCTGGCCGAATGGCGTCTAGGAGTCCCCACAGATACGCAGTATTTT,CASSHDLAEWRLGVPTDTQYF
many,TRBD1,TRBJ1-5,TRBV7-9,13,TGTGCCAGCAGCCTACAGGGGGATCAGCCCCAGCATTTT,CASSLQGDQPQHF
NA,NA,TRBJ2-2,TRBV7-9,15,TGTGCCAGCAGCGCCCCGGCCCCGGGGACCGGGGAGCTGTTTTTT,CASSAPAPGTGELFF
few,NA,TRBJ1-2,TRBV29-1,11,TGCAGCGTCGCCTTAAACTATGGCTACACCTTC,CSVALNYGYTF
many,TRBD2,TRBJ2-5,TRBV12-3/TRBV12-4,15,TGTGCCAGCAGTTTTACGGGAGGTCCGAGGGAGACCCAGTACTTC,CASSFTGGPRETQYF
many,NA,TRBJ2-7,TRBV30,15,TGTGCCTGGACCCCGGGGACCGGCCGTGGGTACGAGCAGTACTTC,CAWTPGTGRGYEQYF
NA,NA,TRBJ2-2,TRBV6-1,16,TGTGCCAGCAAAGAGGGGACCCTGGGGAATCCCGGGGAGCTGTTTTTT,CASKEGTLGNPGELFF
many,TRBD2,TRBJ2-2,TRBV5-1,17,TGCGCCAGCAGCCCGCCACTAGCGGGACCTGACACCGGGGAGCTGTTTTTT,CASSPPLAGPDTGELFF
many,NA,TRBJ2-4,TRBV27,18,TGTGCCAGCAGTTTATCGCAGACTTCCCGTCCAGCCAAAAACATTCAGTACTTC,CASSLSQTSRPAKNIQYF
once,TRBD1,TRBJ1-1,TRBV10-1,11,TGCGCCAGCAGATTAGACAGGGAAGCTCTCTTT,CASRLDREALF
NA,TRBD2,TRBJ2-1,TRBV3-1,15,TGTGCCAGCAGCGTACTAGCGGGACCACCCAATGAGCAGTTCTTC,CASSVLAGPPNEQFF
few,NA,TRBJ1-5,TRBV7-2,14,TGTGCCAGCAGCGACACAGATAGCAATCAGCCCCAGCATTTT,CASSDTDSNQPQHF
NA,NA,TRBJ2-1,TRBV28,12,TGTGCCAGCAGTTTTGACAGCAATGAGCAGTTCTTC,CASSFDSNEQFF
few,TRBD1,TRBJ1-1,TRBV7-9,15,TGTGCCAGCAGCGAGAAGGACAGGATGAACACTGAAGCTTTCTTT,CASSEKDRMNTEAFF
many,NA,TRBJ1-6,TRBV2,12,TGTGCCAGCAGTGAACTTAAACCGGGACTCCACTTT,CASSELKPGLHF
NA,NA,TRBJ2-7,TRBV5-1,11,TGCGCCAGCAGATGGGGTCGGGAGCAGTACTTC,CASRWGREQYF
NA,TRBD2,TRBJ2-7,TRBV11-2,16,TGTGCCAGCAGCTTAGATGGTCTAGCGGGATCCTACGAGCAGTACTTC,CASSLDGLAGSYEQYF
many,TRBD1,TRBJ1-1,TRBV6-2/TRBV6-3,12,TGTGCCAGCAGGACGGGGACAGCTGAAGCTTTCTTT,CASRTGTAEAFF